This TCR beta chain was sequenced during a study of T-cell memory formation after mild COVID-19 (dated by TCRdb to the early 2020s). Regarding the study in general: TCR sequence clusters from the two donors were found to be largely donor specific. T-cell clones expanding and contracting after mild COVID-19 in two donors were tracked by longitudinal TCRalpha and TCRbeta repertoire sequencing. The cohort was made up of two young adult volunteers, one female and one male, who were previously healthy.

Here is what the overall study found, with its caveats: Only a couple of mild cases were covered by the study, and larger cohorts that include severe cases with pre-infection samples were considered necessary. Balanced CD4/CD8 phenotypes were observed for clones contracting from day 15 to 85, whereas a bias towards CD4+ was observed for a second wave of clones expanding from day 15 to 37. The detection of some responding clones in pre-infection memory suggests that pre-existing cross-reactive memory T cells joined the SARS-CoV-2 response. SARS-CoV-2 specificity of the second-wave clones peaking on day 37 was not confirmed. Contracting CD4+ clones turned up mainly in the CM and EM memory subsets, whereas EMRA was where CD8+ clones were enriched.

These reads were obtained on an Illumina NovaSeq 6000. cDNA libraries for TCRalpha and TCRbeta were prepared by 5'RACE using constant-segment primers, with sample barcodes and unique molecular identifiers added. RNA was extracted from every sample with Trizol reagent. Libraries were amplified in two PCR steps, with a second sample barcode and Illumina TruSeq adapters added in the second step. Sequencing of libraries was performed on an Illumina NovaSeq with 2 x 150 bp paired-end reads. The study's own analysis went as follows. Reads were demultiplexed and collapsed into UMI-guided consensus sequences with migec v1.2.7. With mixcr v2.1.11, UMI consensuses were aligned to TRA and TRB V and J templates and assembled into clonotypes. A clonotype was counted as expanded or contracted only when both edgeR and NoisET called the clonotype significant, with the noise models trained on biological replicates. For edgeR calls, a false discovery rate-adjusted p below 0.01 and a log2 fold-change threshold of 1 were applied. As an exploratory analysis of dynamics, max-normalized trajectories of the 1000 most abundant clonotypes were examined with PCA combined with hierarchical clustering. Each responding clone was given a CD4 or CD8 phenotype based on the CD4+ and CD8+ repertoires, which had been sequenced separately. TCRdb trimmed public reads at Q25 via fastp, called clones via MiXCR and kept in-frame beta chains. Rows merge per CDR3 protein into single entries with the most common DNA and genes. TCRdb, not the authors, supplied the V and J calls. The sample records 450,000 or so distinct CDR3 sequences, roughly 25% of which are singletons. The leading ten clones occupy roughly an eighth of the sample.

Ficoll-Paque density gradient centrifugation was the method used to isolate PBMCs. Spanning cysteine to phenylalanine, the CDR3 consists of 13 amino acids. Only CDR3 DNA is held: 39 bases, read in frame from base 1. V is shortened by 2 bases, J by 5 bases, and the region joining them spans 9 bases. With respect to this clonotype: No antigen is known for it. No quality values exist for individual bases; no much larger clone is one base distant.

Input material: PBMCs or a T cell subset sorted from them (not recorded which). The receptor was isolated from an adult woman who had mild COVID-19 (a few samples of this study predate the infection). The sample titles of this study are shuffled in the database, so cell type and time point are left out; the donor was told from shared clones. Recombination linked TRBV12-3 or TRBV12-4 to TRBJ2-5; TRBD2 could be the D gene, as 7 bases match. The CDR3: CASSLKGGETQYF. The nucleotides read TGTGCCAGCAGTTTAAAGGGGGGGGAGACCCAGTACTTC.